This is a list of T cell receptor beta chains from one sample in a study of shared clonotypes between healthy human individuals. The repertoire was sequenced with immunoSEQ multiplex PCR; TCRdb's copy has only in-frame clones and lacks some. Of 100,000 or so clones in the sample, roughly 66% were seen once. The sequenced sample was memory CD8+ T cells sorted from blood. All receptors derive from a woman aged 25 to 39 in good health. Both conserved end residues are part of each CDR3. Each record gives: V gene, J gene, clone size, D gene, CDR3 protein, CDR3 DNA. The D gene is left open where the match is weak. Rows may omit the clone size; those that give it use once, few, many or a size class.

TRBV6-5	TRBJ2-5	NA	TRBD1	CASSYTKTSGTVFQYF	TGTGCCAGCAGTTACACCAAGACTTCCGGGACAGTCTTCCAGTACTTC
TRBV25-1	TRBJ1-4	NA	TRBD1	CASSERDGTVGEKLFF	TGTGCCAGCAGTGAACGAGACGGGACAGTAGGGGAAAAACTGTTTTTT
TRBV27	TRBJ2-2	NA	NA	CATGPGLRAAELFF	TGTGCCACCGGGCCGGGACTCAGAGCAGCGGAGCTGTTTTTT
TRBV10-1	TRBJ2-3	NA	TRBD2	CASSENSLADSTDTQYF	TGCGCCAGCAGTGAGAATAGTCTAGCGGATAGCACAGATACGCAGTATTTT
TRBV7-9	TRBJ2-5	NA	NA	CASSSQGQETQYF	TGTGCCAGCAGCTCCCAGGGTCAAGAGACCCAGTACTTC
TRBV27	TRBJ2-3	once	NA	CASSLRLATDTQYF	TGTGCCAGCAGTTTAAGGCTGGCCACAGATACGCAGTATTTT
TRBV28	TRBJ1-1	NA	NA	CASRGGRRWDTEAFF	TGTGCCAGCAGGGGGGGCAGAAGGTGGGACACTGAAGCTTTCTTT
TRBV10-1	TRBJ2-1	NA	TRBD2	CASSEYEAGGKEQFF	TGCGCCAGCAGTGAGTATGAGGCGGGAGGGAAGGAGCAGTTCTTC
TRBV28	TRBJ2-3	NA	NA	CASSSTAPTEDTQYF	TGTGCCAGCAGCTCTACTGCGCCAACCGAGGATACGCAGTATTTT
TRBV12-2	TRBJ2-3	NA	NA	CASHPDSGRAGGGTDTQYF	TGTGCAAGTCACCCGGATAGCGGGAGGGCCGGGGGTGGCACAGATACGCAGTATTTT
TRBV2	TRBJ2-3	NA	NA	CASKARDTSTDTQYF	TGTGCCAGCAAGGCGCGTGACACTAGCACAGATACGCAGTATTTT
TRBV5-6	TRBJ2-3	NA	TRBD1	CATQQGTGGLKDTQYF	TGTGCCACCCAGCAGGGCACAGGGGGCCTGAAGGATACGCAGTATTTT